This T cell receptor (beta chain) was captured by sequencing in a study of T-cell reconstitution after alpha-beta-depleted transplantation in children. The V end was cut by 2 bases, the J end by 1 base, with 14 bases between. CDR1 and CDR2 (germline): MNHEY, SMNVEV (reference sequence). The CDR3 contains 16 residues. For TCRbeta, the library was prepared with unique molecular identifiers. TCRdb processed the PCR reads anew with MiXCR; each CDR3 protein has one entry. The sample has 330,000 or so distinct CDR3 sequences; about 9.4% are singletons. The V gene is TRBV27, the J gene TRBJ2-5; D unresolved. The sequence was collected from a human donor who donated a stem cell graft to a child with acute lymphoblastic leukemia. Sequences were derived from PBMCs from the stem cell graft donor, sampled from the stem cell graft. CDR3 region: CASSLGWGRIQETQYF. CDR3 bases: TGTGCCAGCAGTTTAGGCTGGGGTCGGATCCAAGAGACCCAGTACTTC.